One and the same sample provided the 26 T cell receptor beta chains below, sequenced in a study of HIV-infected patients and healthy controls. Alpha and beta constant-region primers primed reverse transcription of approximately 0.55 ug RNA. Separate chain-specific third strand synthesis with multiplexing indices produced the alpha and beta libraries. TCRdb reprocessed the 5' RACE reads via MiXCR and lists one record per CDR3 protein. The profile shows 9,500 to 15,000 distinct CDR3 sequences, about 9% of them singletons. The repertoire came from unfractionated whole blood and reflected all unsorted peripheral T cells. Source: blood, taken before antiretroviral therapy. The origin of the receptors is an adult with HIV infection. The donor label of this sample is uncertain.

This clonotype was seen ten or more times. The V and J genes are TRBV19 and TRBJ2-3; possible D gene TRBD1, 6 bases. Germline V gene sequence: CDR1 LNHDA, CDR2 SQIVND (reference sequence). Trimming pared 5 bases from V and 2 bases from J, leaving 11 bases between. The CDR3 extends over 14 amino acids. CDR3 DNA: TGTGCCAGTAGTTTCCGGGACACCACAGATACGCAGTATTTT. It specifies CASSFRDTTDTQYF.

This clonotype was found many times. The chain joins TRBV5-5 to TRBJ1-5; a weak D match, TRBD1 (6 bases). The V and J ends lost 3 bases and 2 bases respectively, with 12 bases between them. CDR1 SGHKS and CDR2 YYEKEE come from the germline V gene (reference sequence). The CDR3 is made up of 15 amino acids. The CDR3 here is CASSWTARGNQPQHF. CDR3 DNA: TGTGCCAGCAGCTGGACAGCCAGGGGCAATCAGCCCCAGCATTTT.

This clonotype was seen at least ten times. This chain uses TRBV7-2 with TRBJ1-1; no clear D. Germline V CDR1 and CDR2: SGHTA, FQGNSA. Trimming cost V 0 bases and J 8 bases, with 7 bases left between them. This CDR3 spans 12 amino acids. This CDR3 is CASSLARKEAFF. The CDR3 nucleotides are TGTGCCAGCAGCTTAGCGCGAAAAGAAGCTTTCTTT.

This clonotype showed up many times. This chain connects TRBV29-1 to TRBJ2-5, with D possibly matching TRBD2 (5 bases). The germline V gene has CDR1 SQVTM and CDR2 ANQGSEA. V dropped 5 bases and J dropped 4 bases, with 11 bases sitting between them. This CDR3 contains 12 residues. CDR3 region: CSVQGRGETQYF. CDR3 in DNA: TGCAGCGTTCAAGGACGGGGAGAGACCCAGTACTTC.

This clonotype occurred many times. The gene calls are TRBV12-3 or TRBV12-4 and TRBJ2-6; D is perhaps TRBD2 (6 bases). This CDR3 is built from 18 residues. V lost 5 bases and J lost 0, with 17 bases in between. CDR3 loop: CASSGRGRRASGANVLTF. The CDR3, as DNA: TGTGCCAGCAGTGGACGGGGGAGAAGAGCCTCTGGGGCCAACGTCCTGACTTTC.

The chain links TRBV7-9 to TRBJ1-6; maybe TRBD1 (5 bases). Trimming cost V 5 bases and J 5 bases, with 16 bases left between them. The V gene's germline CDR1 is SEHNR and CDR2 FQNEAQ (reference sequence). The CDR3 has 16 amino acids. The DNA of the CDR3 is TGTGCCAGCAGCCGGATGGGGCAGGAAAATAATTCACCCCTCCACTTT. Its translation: CASSRMGQENNSPLHF.

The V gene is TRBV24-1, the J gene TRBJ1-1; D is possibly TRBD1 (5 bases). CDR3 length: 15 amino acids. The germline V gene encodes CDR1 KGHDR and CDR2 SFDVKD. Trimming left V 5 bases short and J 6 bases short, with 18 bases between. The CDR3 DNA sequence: TGTGCCACCAGTGCCTGGGCGGAGGGGTTTGCTGAAGCTTTCTTT. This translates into CATSAWAEGFAEAFF.

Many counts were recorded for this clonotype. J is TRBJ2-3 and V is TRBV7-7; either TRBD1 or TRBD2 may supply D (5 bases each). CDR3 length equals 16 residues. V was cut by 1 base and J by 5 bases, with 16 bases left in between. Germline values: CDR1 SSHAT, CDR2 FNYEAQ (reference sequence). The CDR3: CASSLGLSGLGDTQYF. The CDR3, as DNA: TGTGCCAGCAGCTTAGGGCTCTCGGGGCTAGGAGATACGCAGTATTTT.

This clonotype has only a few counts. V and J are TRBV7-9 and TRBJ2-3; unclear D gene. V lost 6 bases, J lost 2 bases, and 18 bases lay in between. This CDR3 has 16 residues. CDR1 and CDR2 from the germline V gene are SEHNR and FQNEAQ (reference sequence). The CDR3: CASRPVRHPFTDTQYF. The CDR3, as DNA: TGTGCCAGCAGACCAGTGAGACACCCCTTCACAGATACGCAGTATTTT.

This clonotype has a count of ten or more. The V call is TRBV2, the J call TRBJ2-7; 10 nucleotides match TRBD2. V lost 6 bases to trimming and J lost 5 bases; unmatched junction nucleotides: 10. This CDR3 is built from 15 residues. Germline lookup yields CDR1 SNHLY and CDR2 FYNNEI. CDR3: CASRGPGLAHDEQYF. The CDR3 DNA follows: TGTGCCAGCAGGGGTCCGGGACTAGCGCACGACGAGCAGTACTTC. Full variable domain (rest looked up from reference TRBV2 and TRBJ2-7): EPEVTQTPSHQVTQMGQEVILRCVPISNHLYFYWYRQILGQKVEFLVSFYNNEISEKSEIFDDQFSVERPDGSNFTLKIRSTKLEDSAMYFCASRGPGLAHDEQYFGPGTRLTVT.

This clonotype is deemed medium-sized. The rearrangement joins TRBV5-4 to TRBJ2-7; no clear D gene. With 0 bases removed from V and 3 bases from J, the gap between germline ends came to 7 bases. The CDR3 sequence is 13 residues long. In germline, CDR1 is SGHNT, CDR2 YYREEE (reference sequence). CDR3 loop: CASSLGPDYEQYF. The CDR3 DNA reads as TGTGCCAGCAGCTTGGGGCCGGACTACGAGCAGTACTTC.

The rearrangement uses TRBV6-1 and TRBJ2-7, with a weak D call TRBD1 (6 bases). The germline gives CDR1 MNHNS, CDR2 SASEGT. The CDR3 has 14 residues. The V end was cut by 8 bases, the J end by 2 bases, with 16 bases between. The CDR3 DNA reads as TGTGCCAGCGAGACAGGAGACGTAACCTACGAGCAGTACTTC. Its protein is CASETGDVTYEQYF.

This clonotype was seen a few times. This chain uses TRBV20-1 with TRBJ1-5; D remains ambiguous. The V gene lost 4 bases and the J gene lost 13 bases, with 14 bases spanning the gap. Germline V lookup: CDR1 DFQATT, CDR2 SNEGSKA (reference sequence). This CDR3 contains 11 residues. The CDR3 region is CSANSGNRQHF. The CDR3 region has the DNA TGCAGTGCTAATAGTGGAAACCGACAGCATTTT.

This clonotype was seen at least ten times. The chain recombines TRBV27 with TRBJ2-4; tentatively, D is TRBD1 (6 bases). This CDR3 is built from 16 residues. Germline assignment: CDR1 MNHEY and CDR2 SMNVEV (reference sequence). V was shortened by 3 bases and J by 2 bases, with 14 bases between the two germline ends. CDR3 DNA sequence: TGTGCCAGCAGTTTGTCAGGGGTCGGGACCAAAAACATTCAGTACTTC. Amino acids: CASSLSGVGTKNIQYF.

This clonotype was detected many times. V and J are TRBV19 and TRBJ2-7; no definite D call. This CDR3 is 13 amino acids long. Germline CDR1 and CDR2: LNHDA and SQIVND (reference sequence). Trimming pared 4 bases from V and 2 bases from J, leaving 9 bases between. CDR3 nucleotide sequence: TGTGCCAGTAGTAGGACGGAGACCTACGAGCAGTACTTC. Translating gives CASSRTETYEQYF.

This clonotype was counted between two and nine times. CDR3: CASSSLAGGLYKQFF. CDR3 sequence (DNA): TGTGCCAGCAGCTCATTAGCGGGGGGGCTGTATAAGCAGTTCTTC. The chain carries TRBV5-4 and TRBJ2-1, with TRBD2 identical over 11 bases. CDR3 length equals 15 residues. The V and J ends lost 3 bases and 11 bases, in that order; junction bases with no gene match: 10. Per germline, CDR1 SGHNT and CDR2 YYREEE (reference sequence).

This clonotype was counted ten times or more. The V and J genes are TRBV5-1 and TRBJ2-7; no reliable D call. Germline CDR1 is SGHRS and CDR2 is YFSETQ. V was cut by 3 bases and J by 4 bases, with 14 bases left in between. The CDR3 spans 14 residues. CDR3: CASSSDPLRYEQYF. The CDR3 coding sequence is TGCGCCAGCAGCTCAGACCCGCTTAGGTACGAGCAGTACTTC.

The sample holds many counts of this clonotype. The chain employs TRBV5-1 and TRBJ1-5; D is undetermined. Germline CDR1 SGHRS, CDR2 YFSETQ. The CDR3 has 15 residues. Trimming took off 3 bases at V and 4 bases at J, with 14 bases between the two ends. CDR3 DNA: TGCGCCAGCAGCTGGTGGGTGAGTGGTAATCAGCCCCAGCATTTT. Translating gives CASSWWVSGNQPQHF.

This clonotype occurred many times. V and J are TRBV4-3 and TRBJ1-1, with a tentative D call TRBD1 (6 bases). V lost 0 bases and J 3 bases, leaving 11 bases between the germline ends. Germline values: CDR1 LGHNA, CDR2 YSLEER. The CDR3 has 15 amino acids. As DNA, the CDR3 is TGCGCCAGCAGCCAAGACCAGGGGTCGCACACTGAAGCTTTCTTT. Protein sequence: CASSQDQGSHTEAFF.

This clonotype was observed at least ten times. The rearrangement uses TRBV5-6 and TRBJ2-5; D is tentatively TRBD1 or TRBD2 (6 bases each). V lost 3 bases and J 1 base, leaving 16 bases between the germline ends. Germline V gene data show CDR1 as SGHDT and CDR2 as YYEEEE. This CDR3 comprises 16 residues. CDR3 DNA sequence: TGTGCCAGCAGCTGGAAAACGGGGGCGCGCCAAGAGACCCAGTACTTC. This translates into CASSWKTGARQETQYF.

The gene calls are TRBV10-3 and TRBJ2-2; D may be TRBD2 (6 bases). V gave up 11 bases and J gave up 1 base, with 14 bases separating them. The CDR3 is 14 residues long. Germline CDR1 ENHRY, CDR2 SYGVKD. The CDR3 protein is CAAAGSGNTGELFF. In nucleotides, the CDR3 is TGTGCCGCCGCAGGTAGCGGGAACACCGGGGAGCTGTTTTTT.

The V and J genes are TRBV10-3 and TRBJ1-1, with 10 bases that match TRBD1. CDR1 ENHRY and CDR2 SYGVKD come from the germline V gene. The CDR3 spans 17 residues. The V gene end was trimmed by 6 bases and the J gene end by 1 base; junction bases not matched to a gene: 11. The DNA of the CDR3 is TGTGCCATCAGCGGGACAGGGGAGCTTGTGGGGAACACTGAAGCTTTCTTT. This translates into CAISGTGELVGNTEAFF.

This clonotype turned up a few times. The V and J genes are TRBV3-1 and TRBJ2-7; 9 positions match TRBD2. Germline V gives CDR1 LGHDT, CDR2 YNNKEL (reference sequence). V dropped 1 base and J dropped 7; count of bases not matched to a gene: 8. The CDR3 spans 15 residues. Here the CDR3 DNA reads TGTGCCAGCAGCCAAGGTCTAGCGGGGACGGGGGAGCAGTACTTC. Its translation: CASSQGLAGTGEQYF.

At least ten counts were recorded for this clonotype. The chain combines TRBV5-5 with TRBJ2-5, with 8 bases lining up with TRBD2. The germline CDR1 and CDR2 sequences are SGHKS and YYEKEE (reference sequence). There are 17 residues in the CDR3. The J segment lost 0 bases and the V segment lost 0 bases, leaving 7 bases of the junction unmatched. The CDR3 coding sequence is TGTGCCAGCAGCTTGGACATAGCGGGACCAAACCAAGAGACCCAGTACTTC. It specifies CASSLDIAGPNQETQYF.

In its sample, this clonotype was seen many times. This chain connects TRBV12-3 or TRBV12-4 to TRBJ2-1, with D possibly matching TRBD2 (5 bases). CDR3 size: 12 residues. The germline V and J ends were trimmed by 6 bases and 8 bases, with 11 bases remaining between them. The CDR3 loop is CASRSSHDEQFF. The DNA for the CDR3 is TGTGCCAGCAGATCTAGCCACGATGAGCAGTTCTTC.

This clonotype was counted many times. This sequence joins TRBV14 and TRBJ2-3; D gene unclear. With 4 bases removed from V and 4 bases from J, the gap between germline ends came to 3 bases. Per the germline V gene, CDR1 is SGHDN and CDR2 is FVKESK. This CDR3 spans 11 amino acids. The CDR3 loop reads CASSRADTQYF. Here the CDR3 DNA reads TGTGCCAGCAGCCGGGCAGATACGCAGTATTTT.